Presented here are 9 T cell receptor beta chains from one specimen sequenced in a study of blood T cell repertoires in COVID-19. Repertoires were generated with immunoSEQ multiplex PCR, while TCRdb's copy carries only in-frame clones and drops some. The sample lists 95,000 to 130,000 clones; approximately 87% were seen once. Material: peripheral blood. The origin of the receptors is a man between 25 and 39 years old with acute or convalescent COVID-19.

The rearrangement uses TRBV10-3 and TRBJ1-5; the D gene is possibly TRBD1 (5 bases). Germline V CDR1 and CDR2: ENHRY, SYGVKD. V was clipped by 3 bases and J by 8 bases, with 8 bases between them. This CDR3 has 12 residues. The CDR3 reads CAISDGGEPQHF. The CDR3 region has the DNA TGTGCCATCAGTGATGGAGGGGAGCCCCAGCATTTT.

This chain connects TRBV19 to TRBJ1-2, with TRBD1 matching over 12 bases. The CDR3 totals 15 residues. J was trimmed by 6 bases and V by 7 bases; bases with no gene match: 9. Per the germline V gene, CDR1 is LNHDA and CDR2 is SQIVND (reference sequence). The DNA for the CDR3 is TGTGCCAGTACTCGATCCGGGACAGGGGGCGATGGCTACACCTTC. This sequence encodes CASTRSGTGGDGYTF.

A remark on this clone: The sample holds other DNA sequences that translate to the same CDR3. The chain links TRBV7-9 to TRBJ1-3; 8 bases line up with TRBD1. The germline CDR1 and CDR2 sequences are SEHNR and FQNEAQ (reference sequence). The CDR3 length is 15 residues. J gave up 4 bases and V 5 bases, and 7 bases lay outside the gene matches. The CDR3 coding sequence is TGTGCCAGCAGCCCCCAGGGGGCGTCCGGAAACACCATATATTTT. It is translated as CASSPQGASGNTIYF.

This sequence joins TRBV6-5 and TRBJ1-1, with TRBD1 as a possible D gene (6 bases). Germline lookup yields CDR1 MNHEY and CDR2 SVGAGI. The CDR3 spans 11 residues. Trimming took 6 bases from V and 8 from J, leaving 10 bases between them. This chain's CDR3 is CASRATGEAFF. CDR3 nucleotide sequence: TGTGCCAGCAGAGCGACAGGCGAAGCTTTCTTT.

Points on this clone: The sample carries other DNA sequences with the same CDR3. The gene calls are TRBV6-5 and TRBJ2-5; D is perhaps TRBD2 (7 bases). Trimming took 6 bases from V and 5 from J, leaving 13 bases between them. This CDR3 is built from 13 residues. CDR1 is MNHEY, CDR2 SVGAGI, per germline. CDR3 loop: CASRTGGEETQYF. As DNA, the CDR3 is TGTGCCAGCAGGACGGGGGGCGAGGAGACCCAGTACTTC.

The genes are TRBV5-5 and TRBJ1-1, with a weak D call TRBD1 (5 bases). The CDR3 runs to 14 residues. Germline CDR1 SGHKS, CDR2 YYEKEE (reference sequence). Trimming shortened V by 1 base and J by 4 bases, and 11 bases separated the two germline ends. The CDR3 DNA reads as TGTGCCAGCAGCTTGCAGGGCGAAATCACTGAAGCTTTCTTT. Translating it yields CASSLQGEITEAFF.

This clone occurred once. This rearrangement joins TRBV14 to TRBJ2-7; maybe TRBD2 (5 bases). Trimming removed 1 base from V and 7 bases from J, with 11 bases in between. In germline, CDR1 is SGHDN, CDR2 FVKESK. This CDR3 region has 13 residues. The CDR3 protein is CASSQGGNGEQYV. The CDR3 DNA reads TGTGCCAGCAGCCAAGGAGGGAACGGAGAGCAGTACGTC.

The sample holds one count of this clone. J is TRBJ2-3 and V is TRBV11-2, with 10 bases matching TRBD2. Unmatched junction bases numbered 10, after V lost 7 bases and J lost 3 bases. This CDR3 is 16 amino acids long. Germline V gene data show CDR1 as SGHAT and CDR2 as FQNNGV. CDR3 in amino acids: CASTTGTSVSTDTQYF. CDR3 in DNA: TGTGCCAGCACCACCGGGACTAGCGTCTCTACAGATACGCAGTATTTT.

This clone was seen only a few times. This rearrangement joins TRBV6-4 to TRBJ1-2, with TRBD1 matching over 7 bases. This CDR3 is built from 15 residues. V lost 7 bases, J lost 4 bases, and 12 bases stayed unmatched. Germline lookup yields CDR1 MRHNA and CDR2 SNTAGT. CDR3 sequence: CASTESEGQTYGYTF. The CDR3, as DNA: TGTGCCAGCACCGAAAGCGAGGGACAGACCTATGGCTACACCTTC.